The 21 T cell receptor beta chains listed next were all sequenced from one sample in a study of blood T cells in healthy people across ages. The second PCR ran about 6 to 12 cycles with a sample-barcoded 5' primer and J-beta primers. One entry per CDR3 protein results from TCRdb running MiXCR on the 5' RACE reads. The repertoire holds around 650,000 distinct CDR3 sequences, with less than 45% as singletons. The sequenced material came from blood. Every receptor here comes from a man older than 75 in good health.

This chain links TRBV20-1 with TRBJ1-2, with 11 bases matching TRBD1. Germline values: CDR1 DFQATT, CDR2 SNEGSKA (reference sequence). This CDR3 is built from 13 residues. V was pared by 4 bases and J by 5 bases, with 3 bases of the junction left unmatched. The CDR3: CSATRDRGYGYTF. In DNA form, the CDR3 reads TGCAGTGCTACCCGGGACAGGGGGTATGGCTACACCTTC.

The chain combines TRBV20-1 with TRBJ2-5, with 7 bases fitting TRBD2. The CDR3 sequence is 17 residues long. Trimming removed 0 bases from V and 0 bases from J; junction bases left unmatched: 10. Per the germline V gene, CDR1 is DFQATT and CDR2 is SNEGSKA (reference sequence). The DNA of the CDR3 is TGCAGTGCTAGAGACACTCAGCGGGGCGCGGACCAAGAGACCCAGTACTTC. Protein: CSARDTQRGADQETQYF.

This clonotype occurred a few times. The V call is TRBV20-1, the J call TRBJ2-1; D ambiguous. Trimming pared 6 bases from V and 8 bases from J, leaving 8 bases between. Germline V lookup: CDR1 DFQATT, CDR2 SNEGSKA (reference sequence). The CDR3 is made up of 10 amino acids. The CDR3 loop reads CSASVDEQFF. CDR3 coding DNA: TGCAGTGCCTCTGTGGATGAGCAGTTCTTC.

Written as DNA, the CDR3 is TGTGCCAGCAGCCTCGGACAGGGAATTACCTACGAGCAGTACTTC. It is translated as CASSLGQGITYEQYF. This rearrangement joins TRBV3-1 to TRBJ2-7, with 8 nucleotides matching TRBD1. Germline CDR1 reads LGHDT; CDR2 reads YNNKEL (reference sequence). After removal of 4 bases from V and 2 bases from J, the junction contained 7 bases not matched to a gene. CDR3 length equals 15 residues.

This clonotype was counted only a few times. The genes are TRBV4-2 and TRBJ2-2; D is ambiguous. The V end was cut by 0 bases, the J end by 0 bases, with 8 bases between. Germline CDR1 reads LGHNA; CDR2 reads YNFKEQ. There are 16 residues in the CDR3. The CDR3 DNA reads TGTGCCAGCAGCCAAGATGAAGCACCGAACACCGGGGAGCTGTTTTTT. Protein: CASSQDEAPNTGELFF.

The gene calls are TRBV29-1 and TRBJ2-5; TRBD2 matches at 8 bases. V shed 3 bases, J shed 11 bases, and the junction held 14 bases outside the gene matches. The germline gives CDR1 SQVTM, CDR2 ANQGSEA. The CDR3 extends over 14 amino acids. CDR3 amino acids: CSVDVLAAYNEQYF. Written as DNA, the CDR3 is TGCAGCGTTGACGTACTAGCGGCCTACAATGAGCAGTACTTC.

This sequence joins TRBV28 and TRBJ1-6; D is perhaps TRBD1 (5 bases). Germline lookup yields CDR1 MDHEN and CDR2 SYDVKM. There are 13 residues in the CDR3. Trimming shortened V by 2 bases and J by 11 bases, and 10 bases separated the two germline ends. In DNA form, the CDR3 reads TGTGCCAGCAGTTTAGGGGGGGGGGCACCCCTCCACTTT. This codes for CASSLGGGAPLHF.

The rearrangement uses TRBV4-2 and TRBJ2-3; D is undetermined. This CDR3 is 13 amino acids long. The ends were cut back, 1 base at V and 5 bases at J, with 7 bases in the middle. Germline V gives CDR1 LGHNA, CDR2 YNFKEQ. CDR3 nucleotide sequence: TGTGCCAGCAGCCAAGTTCTACGAGATACGCAGTATTTT. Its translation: CASSQVLRDTQYF.

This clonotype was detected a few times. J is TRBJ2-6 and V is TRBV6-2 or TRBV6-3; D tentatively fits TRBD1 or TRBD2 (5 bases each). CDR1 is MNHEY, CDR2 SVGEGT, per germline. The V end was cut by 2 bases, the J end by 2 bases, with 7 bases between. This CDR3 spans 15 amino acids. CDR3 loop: CASSYVGAGANVLTF. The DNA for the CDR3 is TGTGCCAGCAGTTACGTGGGGGCTGGGGCCAACGTCCTGACTTTC.

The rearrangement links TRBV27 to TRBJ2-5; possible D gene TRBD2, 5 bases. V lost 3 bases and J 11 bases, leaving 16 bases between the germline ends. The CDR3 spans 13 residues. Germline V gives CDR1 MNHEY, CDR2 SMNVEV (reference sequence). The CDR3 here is CASSFTGISEQYF. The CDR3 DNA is TGTGCCAGCAGTTTTACCGGGATTTCTGAGCAGTACTTC.

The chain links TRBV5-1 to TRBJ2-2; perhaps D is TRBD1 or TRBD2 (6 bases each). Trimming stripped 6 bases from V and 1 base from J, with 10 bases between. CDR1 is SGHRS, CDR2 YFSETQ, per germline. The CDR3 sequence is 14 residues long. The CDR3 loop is CASTGGQNTGELFF. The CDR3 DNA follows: TGCGCCAGCACCGGGGGACAGAACACCGGGGAGCTGTTTTTT.

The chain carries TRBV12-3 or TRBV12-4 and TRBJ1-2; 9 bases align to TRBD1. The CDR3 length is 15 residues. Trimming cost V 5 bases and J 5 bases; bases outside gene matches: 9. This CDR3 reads CASSRQGDSGYGYTF. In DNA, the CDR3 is TGTGCCAGCAGTAGACAGGGGGACTCTGGGTATGGCTACACCTTC.

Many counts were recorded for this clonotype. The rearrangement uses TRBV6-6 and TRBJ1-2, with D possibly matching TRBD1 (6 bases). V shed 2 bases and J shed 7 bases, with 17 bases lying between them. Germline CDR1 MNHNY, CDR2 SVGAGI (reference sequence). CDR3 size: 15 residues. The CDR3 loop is CASSYQGTAPGGYTF. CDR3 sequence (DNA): TGTGCCAGCAGTTACCAGGGGACGGCTCCCGGTGGCTACACCTTC.

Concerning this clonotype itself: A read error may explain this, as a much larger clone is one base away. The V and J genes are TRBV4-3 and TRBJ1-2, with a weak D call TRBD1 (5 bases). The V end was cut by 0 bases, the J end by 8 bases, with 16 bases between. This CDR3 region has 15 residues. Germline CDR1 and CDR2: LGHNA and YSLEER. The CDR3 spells CASSQDRRGMGGYTF. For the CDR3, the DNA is TGCGCCAGCAGCCAAGATCGAAGGGGTATGGGGGGCTACACCTTC.

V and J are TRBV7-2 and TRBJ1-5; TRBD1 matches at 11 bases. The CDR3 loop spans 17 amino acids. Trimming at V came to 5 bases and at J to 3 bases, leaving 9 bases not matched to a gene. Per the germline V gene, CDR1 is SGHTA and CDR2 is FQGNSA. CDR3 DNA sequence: TGTGCCAGCAGCCCGAGAGGACAGGGGGCCCTCAATCAGCCCCAGCATTTT. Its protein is CASSPRGQGALNQPQHF.

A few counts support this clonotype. The CDR3 bases are TGCGCCAGCAGCCAAGATTATTGGACAGGGGGCTTCAAAAACATTCAGTACTTC. It yields the protein CASSQDYWTGGFKNIQYF. J is TRBJ2-4 and V is TRBV4-3; TRBD1 matches 11 bases. The J segment lost 3 bases and the V segment lost 0 bases, leaving 7 bases of the junction unmatched. The CDR3 runs 18 residues. Germline-derived CDR1 and CDR2 are LGHNA and YSLEER.

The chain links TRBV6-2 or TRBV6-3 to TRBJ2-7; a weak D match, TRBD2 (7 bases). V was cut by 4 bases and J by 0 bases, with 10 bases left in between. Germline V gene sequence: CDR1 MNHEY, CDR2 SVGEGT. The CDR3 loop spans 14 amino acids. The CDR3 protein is CASSWGGASYEQYF. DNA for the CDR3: TGTGCCAGCAGTTGGGGGGGGGCCTCCTACGAGCAGTACTTC.

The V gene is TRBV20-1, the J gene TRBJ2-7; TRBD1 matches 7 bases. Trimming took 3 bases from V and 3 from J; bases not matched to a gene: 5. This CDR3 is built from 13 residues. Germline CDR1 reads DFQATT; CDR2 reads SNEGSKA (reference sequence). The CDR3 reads CSASTDRDYEQYF. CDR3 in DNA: TGCAGTGCTAGTACCGACAGGGACTACGAGCAGTACTTC.

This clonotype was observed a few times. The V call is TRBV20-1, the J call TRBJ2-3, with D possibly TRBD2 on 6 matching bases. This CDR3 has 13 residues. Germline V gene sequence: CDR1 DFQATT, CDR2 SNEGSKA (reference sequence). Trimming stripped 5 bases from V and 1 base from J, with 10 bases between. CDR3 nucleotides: TGCAGTGCTCCGTGGGGGGGCACAGATACGCAGTATTTT. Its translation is CSAPWGGTDTQYF.

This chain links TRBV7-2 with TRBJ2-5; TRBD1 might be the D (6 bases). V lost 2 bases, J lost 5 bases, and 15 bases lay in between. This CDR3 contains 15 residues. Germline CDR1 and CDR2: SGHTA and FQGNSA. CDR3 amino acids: CASSLRRQVGETQYF. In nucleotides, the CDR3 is TGTGCCAGCAGCTTAAGGCGACAGGTGGGCGAGACCCAGTACTTC.

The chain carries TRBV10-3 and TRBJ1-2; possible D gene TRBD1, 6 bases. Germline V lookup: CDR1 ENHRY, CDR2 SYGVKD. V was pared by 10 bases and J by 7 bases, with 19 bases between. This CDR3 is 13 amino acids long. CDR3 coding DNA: TGTGCCACCCAAACAGGGACCTCTGGTGGCTACACCTTC. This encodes CATQTGTSGGYTF.